These T cell receptor beta chains were read from a single sample in a study. One entry per CDR3 protein, called by TCRdb with MiXCR from the multiplex PCR reads. The table shows approximately 480 distinct CDR3 sequences, with roughly 6.2% occurring only once. The sequenced material came from tumor-infiltrating Tregs sorted from the breast tumor. All receptors come from a female donor with breast cancer. Both conserved end residues are part of each CDR3. D genes are given only for firm matches. Clone size is not always given. Where it is, it says once, few, many or a class for expanded clones.

j_call v_call d_call clone_size cdr3_nt cdr3_aa
TRBJ1-2 TRBV12-3/TRBV12-4 . . TGTGCCAGCAGTTTTCCGGAGTTTGGCTACACCTTC CASSFPEFGYTF
TRBJ1-2 TRBV12-3/TRBV12-4 . large TGTGCCAGCAGTTTGGTGGATGTCTACACCTTC CASSLVDVYTF
TRBJ1-2 TRBV12-3/TRBV12-4 TRBD1 hyperexpanded TGTGCCAGCAGTACGGGACAGACAGTTGGCTATGGCTACACCTTC CASSTGQTVGYGYTF
TRBJ1-2 TRBV12-3/TRBV12-4 . medium-sized TGTGCCAGCAGTTTAGTGAGAGAACGATACACCTTC CASSLVRERYTF
TRBJ1-2 TRBV12-3/TRBV12-4 . medium-sized TGTGCCAGCAGTTTAGATTCTGGGAGCGGCTACACCTTC CASSLDSGSGYTF
TRBJ1-2 TRBV12-3/TRBV12-4 TRBD1 large TGTGCCAGCAGTCCCCGGACAGGGCGAGGCTATGGCTACACCTTC CASSPRTGRGYGYTF
TRBJ1-2 TRBV12-3/TRBV12-4 TRBD1 medium-sized TGTGCCAGCAGCCGCCGTGGACAGGGGATCTATGGCTACACCTTC CASSRRGQGIYGYTF
TRBJ1-2 TRBV12-3/TRBV12-4 TRBD1 medium-sized TGTGCCAGCAGTGACAGGGAACGCGGCTACACCTTC CASSDRERGYTF
TRBJ1-2 TRBV12-3/TRBV12-4 . medium-sized TGTGCCAGCAGAGAACAGGGCCTCGGAGGCTACACCTTC CASREQGLGGYTF
TRBJ1-2 TRBV12-3/TRBV12-4 TRBD1 medium-sized TGTGCCAGCAGTTTCAATGTAGGGACAGGGAGCTACTATGGCTACACCTTC CASSFNVGTGSYYGYTF
TRBJ1-2 TRBV12-3/TRBV12-4 TRBD1 medium-sized TGTGCCAGCAGTCCTCGGACAGGGAAATATGGCTACACCTTC CASSPRTGKYGYTF
TRBJ1-2 TRBV12-3/TRBV12-4 . medium-sized TGTGCCTCCTTGGCAGGGGTTGATGCCTACACCTTC CASLAGVDAYTF
TRBJ1-2 TRBV12-3/TRBV12-4 . large TGTGCCAGCAGTTTCCGGGGCGGCTATGGCTACACCTTC CASSFRGGYGYTF
TRBJ1-2 TRBV12-3/TRBV12-4 . medium-sized TGTGCCAGCAGTTTAGGCGGGAGTAACTATGGCTACACCTTC CASSLGGSNYGYTF
TRBJ1-2 TRBV12-3/TRBV12-4 . large TGTGCCAGCAGCACCGGGCAGGGTTTAGAATTTCTTGGCTACACCTTC CASSTGQGLEFLGYTF
TRBJ1-2 TRBV12-3/TRBV12-4 . medium-sized TGTGCCAGCAGTACAGGGTCGGGAAGAGGCTACACCTTC CASSTGSGRGYTF
TRBJ1-2 TRBV12-3/TRBV12-4 TRBD1 . TGTGCCAGCAGTGATACGGACAGGCTCTATGGCTACACCTTC CASSDTDRLYGYTF
TRBJ1-2 TRBV12-3/TRBV12-4 TRBD1 large TGTGCCAGCAGTTCGGGACAGGCTGCCTATGGCTACACCTTC CASSSGQAAYGYTF
TRBJ1-2 TRBV12-3/TRBV12-4 TRBD1 . TGTGCCAGCAGCCTACAGACAGGGTATGGTGGCTACACCTTC CASSLQTGYGGYTF